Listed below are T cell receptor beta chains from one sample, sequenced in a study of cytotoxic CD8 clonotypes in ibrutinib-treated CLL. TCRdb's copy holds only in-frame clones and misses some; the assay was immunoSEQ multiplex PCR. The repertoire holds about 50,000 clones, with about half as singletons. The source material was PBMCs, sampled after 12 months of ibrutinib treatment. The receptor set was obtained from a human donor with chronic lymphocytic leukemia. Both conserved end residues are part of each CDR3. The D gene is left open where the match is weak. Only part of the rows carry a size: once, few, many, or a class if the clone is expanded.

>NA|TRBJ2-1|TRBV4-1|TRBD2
TGCGCCAGCAGCCAAGGCACCTTAGCGGGAGGCGGGCATGAGCAGTTCTTC
CASSQGTLAGGGHEQFF
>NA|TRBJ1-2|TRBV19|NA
TGTGCCAGCACAACCCAGACAAGTTACTACTATGGCTACACCTTC
CASTTQTSYYYGYTF
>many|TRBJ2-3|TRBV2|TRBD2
TGTGCCAGCGGGTCTAGCGGGAGCCCAGATACGCAGTATTTT
CASGSSGSPDTQYF
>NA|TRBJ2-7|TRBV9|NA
TGTGCCAGCACCGTAGGGGAAGACAGTGCCTACGAGCAGTACTTC
CASTVGEDSAYEQYF
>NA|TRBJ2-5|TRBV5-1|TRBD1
TGCGCCAGCGCCCGACAGGGACAAGAGACCCAGTACTTC
CASARQGQETQYF
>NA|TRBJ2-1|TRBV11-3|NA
TGTGCCAGCTCCGAGCACAATGAGCAGTTCTTC
CASSEHNEQFF
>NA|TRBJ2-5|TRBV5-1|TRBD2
TGCGCCAGCAGCAAAACGGGACTAGCGGATGAGACCCAGTACTTC
CASSKTGLADETQYF
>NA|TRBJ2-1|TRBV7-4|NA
TGTGCCAGCAGCTTAGAGGGCGGGGCTTACAATGAGCAGTTCTTC
CASSLEGGAYNEQFF
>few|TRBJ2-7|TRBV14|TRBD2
TGTGCCAGCAGCCTAAGGACTAGCCTGGCCGAGCAGTACTTC
CASSLRTSLAEQYF
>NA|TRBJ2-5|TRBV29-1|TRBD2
TGCAGCGTTGGGAGGCTAGCGGAAGAGACCCAGTACTTC
CSVGRLAEETQYF
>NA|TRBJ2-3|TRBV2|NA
TGTGCCAGTTTCAGCGCCCTCACAGATACGCAGTATTTT
CASFSALTDTQYF
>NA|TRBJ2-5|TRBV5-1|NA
TGCGCCAGCAGCTTGGGGACGGGGCAAGAGACCCAGTACTTC
CASSLGTGQETQYF
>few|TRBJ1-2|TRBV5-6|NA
TGTGCCAGCAGCTCGGACAGCTATGGCTACACCTTC
CASSSDSYGYTF
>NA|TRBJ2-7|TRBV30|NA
TGTGCCTGGAGCCGTCTTTCGGGGGGCCACAGCTCCTACGAGCAGTACTTC
CAWSRLSGGHSSYEQYF
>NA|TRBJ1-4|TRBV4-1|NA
TGCGCCAGCAGCCAAGATCGGGGACGGTCAACTAATGAAAAACTGTTTTTT
CASSQDRGRSTNEKLFF
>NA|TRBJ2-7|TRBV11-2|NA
TGTGCCAGCAGCTTAGATATAGGGACAACTATTCCTACGAAGCAGTACTTC
CASSLDIGTTIPTKQYF
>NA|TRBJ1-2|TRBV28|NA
TGTGCCAGCAGTTTGTTCCCAATCTATGGCTACACCTTC
CASSLFPIYGYTF
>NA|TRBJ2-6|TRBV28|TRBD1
TGTGCCAGCCAACTACCGACAGGGTTGGGCTCTGGGGCCAACGTCCTGACTTTC
CASQLPTGLGSGANVLTF
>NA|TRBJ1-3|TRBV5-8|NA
TGTGCCAGCAGCTTTCTTAGAAGCTCTGGAAACACCATATATTTT
CASSFLRSSGNTIYF
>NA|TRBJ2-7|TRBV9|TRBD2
TGTGCCAGCAGCGTAGATCTAGCGGGAGCACGGGAGCAGTACTTC
CASSVDLAGAREQYF
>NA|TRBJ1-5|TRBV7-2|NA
TGTGCCAGCAGCCCAGGACACGTCAATCAGCCCCAGCATTTT
CASSPGHVNQPQHF
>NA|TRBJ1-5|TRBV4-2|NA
TGTGCCAGCAGCCAAGGGACAGCTAGCAATCAGCCCCAGCATTTT
CASSQGTASNQPQHF
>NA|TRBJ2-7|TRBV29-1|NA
TGCAGCGTTGAAACGAACGACGATAGCTCCTACGAGCAGTACTTC
CSVETNDDSSYEQYF
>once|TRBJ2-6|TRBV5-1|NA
TGCGCCAGCAGCTTGGTATGGGGCGGTGGGGCCAACGTCCTGACTTTC
CASSLVWGGGANVLTF
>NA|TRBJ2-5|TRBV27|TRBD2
TGTGCCAGCAGTCCTCGACTAGCTCAAGAGACCCAGTACTTC
CASSPRLAQETQYF
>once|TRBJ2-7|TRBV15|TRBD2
TGTGCCACCAGCAGATCCGTAGGCGGGACTAGCGGGAGAGGCGAGCAGTACTTC
CATSRSVGGTSGRGEQYF
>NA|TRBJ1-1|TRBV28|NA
TGTGCCAGCAGTTTTCTGGGGGCGAGGAACACTGAAGCTTTCTTT
CASSFLGARNTEAFF